The 22 T cell receptor beta chains given below trace back to one sample, sequenced in a study of blood T cell repertoires in COVID-19. Profiling relied on immunoSEQ multiplex PCR, and the TCRdb table lists in-frame clones only, not all of them. The sample has around 430,000 clones; about 83% are singletons. The sequencing input was PBMCs or T cells enriched from blood (not recorded which). The receptors were gathered from a woman aged 45-59 years who had recovered from COVID-19.

J is TRBJ1-6 and V is TRBV3-1 (or the pseudogene TRBV3-2); the D gene is possibly TRBD1 (6 bases). The CDR3 loop spans 15 amino acids. Looked up from germline, CDR1 is LGHDT and CDR2 is YNNKEL (reference sequence). V was cut by 2 bases and J by 11 bases, with 16 bases left in between. As DNA, the CDR3 is TGTGCCAGCAGCCAACCGACAGGTCTTAAAGCACCCCTCCACTTT. The encoded protein is CASSQPTGLKAPLHF.

This chain joins TRBV27 and TRBJ2-3; 8 positions agree with TRBD2. The CDR3 spans 15 residues. Trimming took 6 bases from V and 7 from J; bases not matched to a gene: 12. CDR1 is MNHEY, CDR2 SMNVEV, per germline (reference sequence). CDR3: CASSSLSRGVNTQYF. For the CDR3, the DNA is TGTGCCAGCAGCTCCCTTTCGCGGGGGGTTAATACGCAGTATTTT.

The genes are TRBV18 and TRBJ2-7, with TRBD2 matching 7 bases. Germline V gene sequence: CDR1 KGHSH, CDR2 LQKENI. The J segment lost 1 base and the V segment lost 6 bases, leaving 9 bases of the junction unmatched. The CDR3 has 15 amino acids. The CDR3, as DNA: TGTGCCAGCTCGCGCCCGGGCGGGGGATCCTACGAGCAGTACTTC. This sequence encodes CASSRPGGGSYEQYF.

This rearrangement joins TRBV2 to TRBJ1-4; D perhaps matches TRBD1 (5 bases). The length of the CDR3 is 15 residues. Germline V gene sequence: CDR1 SNHLY, CDR2 FYNNEI. Trimming stripped 8 bases from V and 0 bases from J, with 13 bases between. The CDR3, as DNA: TGTGCCAGCCGAGGACATCTTACAACTAATGAAAAACTGTTTTTT. Protein sequence: CASRGHLTTNEKLFF.

The chain recombines TRBV6-5 with TRBJ1-5; 8 nucleotides line up with TRBD1. Per the germline V gene, CDR1 is MNHEY and CDR2 is SVGAGI. CDR3 length: 14 amino acids. Losses at the gene ends were 4 bases for V and 2 bases for J; bases not matched to a gene: 1. The CDR3 sequence is CASSSGQGNQPQHF. DNA of the CDR3: TGTGCCAGCAGTTCGGGACAGGGCAATCAGCCCCAGCATTTT.

The chain uses TRBV5-4 and TRBJ1-2; D might be TRBD1 (5 bases). Between the trimmed V and J ends, which lost 2 bases and 5 bases, there was a span of 16 bases. Germline V lookup: CDR1 SGHNT, CDR2 YYREEE (reference sequence). The CDR3 consists of 15 residues. CDR3 protein: CASSFMAGWDYGYTF. CDR3 nucleotides: TGTGCCAGCAGCTTTATGGCAGGGTGGGATTATGGCTACACCTTC.

The V call is TRBV5-5, the J call TRBJ1-2, with D possibly matching TRBD1 (5 bases). Looked up from germline, CDR1 is SGHKS and CDR2 is YYEKEE (reference sequence). Trimming cost V 5 bases and J 8 bases, with 13 bases left between them. This CDR3 contains 12 residues. CDR3 sequence: CASSSREGGYTF. Written as DNA, the CDR3 is TGTGCCAGCAGTTCCAGGGAAGGAGGCTACACCTTC.

The chain has TRBV29-1 and TRBJ2-2, with 8 bases lining up with TRBD2. There are 17 residues in the CDR3. In germline, CDR1 is SQVTM, CDR2 ANQGSEA. Trimming at V came to 5 bases and at J to 3 bases, leaving 14 bases not matched to a gene. The CDR3 DNA follows: TGCAGCGTTACCCTCACCCCCGGGGGGGCGGACACCGGGGAGCTGTTTTTT. Translation gives CSVTLTPGGADTGELFF.

This sequence joins TRBV7-2 and TRBJ1-3; tentative D call: TRBD1 (6 bases). This CDR3 has 16 residues. Between the trimmed V and J ends, which lost 4 bases and 2 bases, there was a span of 15 bases. CDR1 and CDR2 from the germline V gene are SGHTA and FQGNSA. The CDR3 DNA is TGTGCCAGCAGCTCCTATACAGGGATAACTGGAAACACCATATATTTT. This translates into CASSSYTGITGNTIYF.

This sequence joins TRBV28 and TRBJ1-1; a possible D gene is TRBD1 (6 bases). Germline lookup yields CDR1 MDHEN and CDR2 SYDVKM. The CDR3 is 17 residues long. The V end lost 8 bases, the J end lost 3 bases, and 25 bases lay between the germline ends. The CDR3 protein is CASFPGGRWKRDTEAFF. The CDR3, as DNA: TGTGCCAGCTTCCCCGGGGGGCGTTGGAAAAGGGACACTGAAGCTTTCTTT.

The rearrangement uses TRBV2 and TRBJ1-5, with unresolved D. With 4 bases removed from V and 6 bases from J, the gap between germline ends came to 16 bases. CDR1 is SNHLY and CDR2 is FYNNEI in the germline V gene. The CDR3 loop spans 15 amino acids. CDR3 bases: TGTGCCAGCAGTGGTAGTGGCGGTCCGGCTCAGCCCCAGCATTTT. As protein: CASSGSGGPAQPQHF.

The chain links TRBV5-1 to TRBJ2-5, with TRBD2 matching over 13 bases. V lost 3 bases to trimming and J lost 2 bases; unmatched junction nucleotides: 4. CDR3 length: 16 residues. Germline CDR1 reads SGHRS; CDR2 reads YFSETQ. CDR3 amino acids: CASSSGLAGPQETQYF. CDR3 sequence (DNA): TGCGCCAGCAGCTCGGGACTAGCGGGACCTCAAGAGACCCAGTACTTC.

This clone was observed a few times. CDR3 sequence reads: CASSLPLASEETQYF. Here the CDR3 DNA reads TGTGCCAGCAGCTTACCCCTAGCGTCGGAAGAGACCCAGTACTTC. The rearrangement links TRBV7-9 to TRBJ2-5, with D perhaps matching TRBD2 (6 bases). V was shortened by 2 bases and J by 3 bases, with 13 bases between the two germline ends. CDR1 and CDR2 from the germline V gene are SEHNR and FQNEAQ (reference sequence). The CDR3 totals 15 residues.

This clone has just one count. V is TRBV5-8 and J is TRBJ1-2; D unclear. Trimming took 10 bases from V and 0 from J, leaving 19 bases between them. This CDR3 region has 15 residues. Germline CDR1 reads SGHTS; CDR2 reads YDEGEE. The CDR3 coding sequence is TGTGCCTTCTCTCCCTTGGGCAAAGCTAACTATGGCTACACCTTC. As protein: CAFSPLGKANYGYTF. The variable domain in full, completed from reference TRBV5-8 and TRBJ1-2, reads EAGVTQSPTHLIKTRGQQATLRCSPISGHTSVYWYQQALGLGLQFLLWYDEGEERNRGNFPPRFSGRQFPNYSSELNVNALELEDSALYLCAFSPLGKANYGYTFGSGTRLTVV.

The chain combines TRBV7-8 with TRBJ1-1; 12 nucleotides agree with TRBD1. CDR1 SGHVS and CDR2 FQNEAQ come from the germline V gene. V was clipped by 6 bases and J by 0 bases; unmatched bases: 11. The CDR3 is made up of 18 amino acids. This chain's CDR3 is CASSLSGTGGTLNTEAFF. The DNA for the CDR3 is TGTGCCAGCAGTTTATCCGGGACAGGGGGCACTTTGAACACTGAAGCTTTCTTT.

V gene TRBV12-5 combines with J gene TRBJ1-4, with D tentatively TRBD1 (5 bases). Germline V gene sequence: CDR1 LGHNT, CDR2 FRNRAP. The CDR3 is made up of 13 amino acids. The V gene lost 3 bases and the J gene lost 8 bases, with 10 bases spanning the gap. CDR3 bases: TGTGCTAGTGGTTTCGGGGGTGGCGAAAAACTGTTTTTT. Translated: CASGFGGGEKLFF.

The chain carries TRBV18 and TRBJ1-3, with D possibly matching TRBD1 (5 bases). The CDR3 has 16 amino acids. CDR1 is KGHSH and CDR2 is LQKENI in the germline V gene. V lost 3 bases to trimming and J lost 1 base, with 13 bases between them. CDR3 sequence reads: CASSPPTTVSGNTIYF. In nucleotides, the CDR3 is TGTGCCAGCTCACCCCCGACGACAGTTTCTGGAAACACCATATATTTT. Based on the CDR3 plus reference TRBV18 and TRBJ1-3, the full variable domain is NAGVMQNPRHLVRRRGQEARLRCSPMKGHSHVYWYRQLPEEGLKFMVYLQKENIIDESGMPKERFSAEFPKEGPSILRIQQVVRGDSAAYFCASSPPTTVSGNTIYFGEGSWLTVV.

The chain uses TRBV6-5 and TRBJ1-4; D ambiguous. Germline values: CDR1 MNHEY, CDR2 SVGAGI. The CDR3 has 14 residues. Deletions cut 6 bases from V and 0 bases from J, with 8 bases between. The CDR3 sequence is CASSRDSTNEKLFF. CDR3 bases: TGTGCCAGCAGCCGAGACTCAACTAATGAAAAACTGTTTTTT.

The rearrangement uses TRBV4-1 and TRBJ2-7, with 10 nucleotides matching TRBD1. The CDR3 length is 14 residues. The V segment lost 3 bases and the J segment 7 bases; nucleotides outside the gene matches: 6. Germline CDR1 is MGHRA and CDR2 is YSYEKL. CDR3 sequence reads: CASSHSTGGWEQYF. The CDR3 nucleotides are TGCGCCAGCAGCCACTCGACAGGGGGCTGGGAGCAGTACTTC.

The V and J genes are TRBV4-3 and TRBJ1-1; 9 bases map to TRBD1. The CDR3 covers 15 residues. Losses at the gene ends were 4 bases for V and 1 base for J; bases not matched to a gene: 4. Germline values: CDR1 LGHNA, CDR2 YSLEER. The DNA for the CDR3 is TGCGCCAGCAGCCGCGTGGGACAGGGGAACACTGAAGCTTTCTTT. Its protein product is CASSRVGQGNTEAFF.

The V call is TRBV18, the J call TRBJ1-1, with 7 nucleotides matching TRBD1. This CDR3 is built from 12 residues. J was trimmed by 6 bases and V by 5 bases; bases with no gene match: 3. CDR1 and CDR2 (germline): KGHSH, LQKENI. CDR3 amino acids: CASSETGSEAFF. The CDR3 DNA sequence: TGTGCCAGCTCAGAGACAGGGTCTGAAGCTTTCTTT.

Comments on this clone: Distinct nucleotide sequences in the sample also encode this CDR3. The rearrangement links TRBV7-2 to TRBJ1-3; D unclear. The V gene lost 3 bases and the J gene lost 0 bases, with 6 bases spanning the gap. In germline, CDR1 is SGHTA, CDR2 FQGNSA. The CDR3 sequence is 14 residues long. In DNA form, the CDR3 reads TGTGCCAGCAGCTTGAAGAGCTCTGGAAACACCATATATTTT. Translating gives CASSLKSSGNTIYF.